This TCR beta chain was retrieved from a study of Ad26.COV2.S vaccination and SARS-CoV-2 variants. The germline V and J ends were trimmed by 3 bases and 1 base, with 13 bases remaining between them. From germline, CDR1 is KGHSH and CDR2 LQKENI. The CDR3 length is 15 residues. Here immunoSEQ multiplex PCR was the method, and the copy in TCRdb shows in-frame clones only, minus some. The table records about 390,000 clones, 92% of them present only once. Stated treatment: 15 to 20 received Ad26.COV2.S at low or high dose, single or two shots; about five received placebo; per-sample allocation not given. Day 63 after the first injection of vaccine or placebo was the sampling time.

This sequence originates from a person between 18 and 59 years old who received the Ad26.COV2.S COVID-19 vaccine or a placebo. The gene calls are TRBV18 and TRBJ2-7, with a possible D match to TRBD1 (6 bases). The specimen was peripheral blood, collected in a trial of Ad26.COV2.S vaccine versus placebo. The CDR3 spells CASSPFQDSSYEQYF. In DNA, the CDR3 is TGTGCCAGCTCACCTTTCCAGGACAGTTCCTACGAGCAGTACTTC.